This TCR beta chain comes out of a study of shared clonotypes between healthy human individuals. Researchers divided each subset's genomic DNA evenly across several immunoSEQ plates. TCRdb's copy holds only in-frame clones and misses some; the assay was immunoSEQ multiplex PCR. The table shows some 1,600,000 clones, with nearly 99% occurring only once. The CDR3 runs to 13 residues. The germline CDR1 and CDR2 sequences are SGHRS and YFSETQ. With V trimmed by 4 bases and J by 7 bases, 3 bases remained unmatched. The study's findings and limits: Non-shared clonotypes had lower generation probabilities than clonotypes shared by all four sorted-subset donors.

Turning to this clone: The antigen remains unidentified. The sample holds other DNA sequences that translate to the same CDR3.

This receptor was taken from a young man in good health. The sample was naive CD4+ T cells sorted from blood. The subset is: CD45RA+ positively selected. The chain is built from TRBV5-1 and TRBJ2-2; TRBD1 aligns across 8 bases. CDR3 loop: CASSLGTGGELFF. CDR3 nucleotides: TGCGCCAGCAGCCTTGGGACAGGCGGGGAGCTGTTTTTT.